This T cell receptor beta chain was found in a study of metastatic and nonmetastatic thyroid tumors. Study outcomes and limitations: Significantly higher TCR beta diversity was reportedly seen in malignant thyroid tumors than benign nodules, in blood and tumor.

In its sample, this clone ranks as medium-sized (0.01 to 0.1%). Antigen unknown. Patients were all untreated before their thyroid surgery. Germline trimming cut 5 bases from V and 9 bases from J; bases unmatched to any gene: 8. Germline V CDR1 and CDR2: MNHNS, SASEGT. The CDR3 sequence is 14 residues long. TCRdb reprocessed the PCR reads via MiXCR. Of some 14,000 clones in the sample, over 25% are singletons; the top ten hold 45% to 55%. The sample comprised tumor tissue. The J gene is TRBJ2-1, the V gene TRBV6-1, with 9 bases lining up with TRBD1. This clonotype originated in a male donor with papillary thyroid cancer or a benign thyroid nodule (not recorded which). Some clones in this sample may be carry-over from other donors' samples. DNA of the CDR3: TGTGCCAGCAGTAGGGACAGGGAGGCTACTGAGCAGTTCTTC. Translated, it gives CASSRDREATEQFF.